The rows below give T cell receptor beta chains drawn from one sample of a study of technical replicates of blood from a handful of donors. The table came from immunoSEQ multiplex PCR; TCRdb's copy has only in-frame clones and leaves some out. The data show around 100,000 clones, 85% to 95% seen once. What was sequenced was T cells isolated from PBMCs. The receptors were gathered from a human donor in good health. The CDR3 runs from the conserved cysteine through the conserved F or W. Each record gives: D gene, V gene, clone size, J gene, CDR3 DNA, CDR3 protein. A D gene is named only where the DNA matches it firmly. Part of the rows lack a size; the others show once, few, many or a class for expanded clones.

NA,TRBV25-1,NA,TRBJ1-2,TGTGCCAGCAGCGACTCCTTAGGCTACACCTTC,CASSDSLGYTF
NA,TRBV5-1,NA,TRBJ1-4,TGCGCCAGCAGCGGCACAGGGCTGGATGAAAAACTGTTTTTT,CASSGTGLDEKLFF
NA,TRBV4-2,once,TRBJ2-7,TGTGCCAGCAGCGCGGCCTACGAGCAGTACTTC,CASSAAYEQYF
TRBD1,TRBV9,NA,TRBJ1-6,TGTGCCAGCAGCCCTCTCGACAGGGATAATTCACCCCTCCACTTT,CASSPLDRDNSPLHF
TRBD2,TRBV19,NA,TRBJ2-3,TGTGCCAGTAGTCTCAGGACTAGCGGGAGCACAGATACGCAGTATTTT,CASSLRTSGSTDTQYF
NA,TRBV11-3,NA,TRBJ2-7,TGTGCCAGCAGTCTAACTAGCCTAAGCTCCTACGAGCAGTACTTC,CASSLTSLSSYEQYF
NA,TRBV5-4,NA,TRBJ2-5,TGTGCCAGCAGCTTGGGGTGGAGGGAGACCCAGTACTTC,CASSLGWRETQYF
TRBD2,TRBV29-1,NA,TRBJ2-1,TGCAGCGTTGGACTAGCGGGAGGATATGGCGATGAGCAGTTCTTC,CSVGLAGGYGDEQFF
NA,TRBV9,NA,TRBJ2-1,TGTGCCAGCAGCGTAGTGAGCGCCAATGAGCAGTTCTTC,CASSVVSANEQFF
NA,TRBV4-1,NA,TRBJ1-3,TGCGCCAGCAGCCCCAGGGTTGGAAACACCATATATTTT,CASSPRVGNTIYF
NA,TRBV5-1,NA,TRBJ2-2,TGCGCCAGCAGCTCTACGGCGGCGAACACCGGGGAGCTGTTTTTT,CASSSTAANTGELFF
NA,TRBV6-5,NA,TRBJ1-5,TGTGCCAGCAGTTACGCCTCGGGGAATCAGCCCCAGCATTTT,CASSYASGNQPQHF
NA,TRBV28,NA,TRBJ2-7,TGTGCCAGCAGTTTACCCCAGGGGGGCCTCCTCGAGCAGTACTTC,CASSLPQGGLLEQYF
TRBD2,TRBV7-2,few,TRBJ2-1,TGTGCCAGCAGCTTAGCGTGGACTAGCGGGCCGTACAATGAGCAGTTCTTC,CASSLAWTSGPYNEQFF
NA,TRBV2,NA,TRBJ2-1,TGTGCCACCAACGACGGTGGGCCTTACAATGAGCAGTTCTTC,CATNDGGPYNEQFF
NA,TRBV5-8,NA,TRBJ2-3,TGTGCCAGCAGCTTGGGGTTGAGCGGCGACGATACGCAGTATTTT,CASSLGLSGDDTQYF
TRBD1,TRBV13,NA,TRBJ2-1,TGTGCCAGCAGTCATATGGTCGGGACAGGGTTCGATGAGCAGTTCTTC,CASSHMVGTGFDEQFF
NA,TRBV11-2,NA,TRBJ1-1,TGTGCCAGCAGTCGGGGGGGGTTGAACACTGAAGCTTTCTTT,CASSRGGLNTEAFF
NA,TRBV28,NA,TRBJ2-7,TGTGCCAGCAGTTCGCTAGTGTTCCGGTTGCGCGAGCAGTACTTC,CASSSLVFRLREQYF
TRBD2,TRBV19,NA,TRBJ2-5,TGTGCCAGTAGTGCCACTAGCGACCAAGAGACCCAGTACTTC,CASSATSDQETQYF
NA,TRBV28,NA,TRBJ1-1,TGTGCCAGCAGTTTAATAATGGAAGCTTTCTTT,CASSLIMEAFF
NA,TRBV4-2,NA,TRBJ2-3,TGTGCCAGCAGCCAAGGGCCCCAGGGGACCACAGATACGCAGTATTTT,CASSQGPQGTTDTQYF
TRBD2,TRBV5-4,NA,TRBJ2-1,TGTGCCAGCAGCTTGGACCCGACTAGCGGGTACAATGAGCAGTTCTTC,CASSLDPTSGYNEQFF
TRBD1,TRBV7-9,NA,TRBJ2-5,TGTGCCAGCAGCTTAGTGGGCAGGGGGCAAGAGACCCAGTACTTC,CASSLVGRGQETQYF
TRBD2,TRBV5-1,NA,TRBJ2-3,TGCGCCAGCAGCCAGAGGAGCGGGAGTATCCCAGATACGCAGTATTTT,CASSQRSGSIPDTQYF
NA,TRBV30,NA,TRBJ1-2,TGTGCCTGGCTTTTATCAGGGCACTATGGCTACACCTTC,CAWLLSGHYGYTF
TRBD2,TRBV9,NA,TRBJ2-3,TGTGCCAGCAGCAGTCCCGGGACTAGCGGGAGGGGCACAGATACGCAGTATTTT,CASSSPGTSGRGTDTQYF
NA,TRBV2,NA,TRBJ1-4,TGTGCCAGCAGTACAAACGGGGGACTAGTTAATGAAAAACTGTTTTTT,CASSTNGGLVNEKLFF
TRBD1,TRBV2,NA,TRBJ1-5,TGTGCCAGCGGGACAGCACCCAATCAGCCCCAGCATTTT,CASGTAPNQPQHF
NA,TRBV18,NA,TRBJ2-5,TGTGCCAGCTCACCACCTGTCGGGGGGCAGCAAGAGACCCAGTACTTC,CASSPPVGGQQETQYF
NA,TRBV5-1,NA,TRBJ2-3,TGCGCCAGCAGCCCTTACAGTTCCGCGGGCGATACGCAGTATTTT,CASSPYSSAGDTQYF
TRBD2,TRBV4-1,NA,TRBJ2-1,TGCGCCAGCAGCCAAGTAGCGGGAGCCGAAAATGAGCAGTTCTTC,CASSQVAGAENEQFF
NA,TRBV28,NA,TRBJ1-3,TGTGCCAGCAGTTTCGTACAGGCACTGGGAAACACCATATATTTT,CASSFVQALGNTIYF
TRBD1,TRBV19,NA,TRBJ1-2,TGTGCCAGTAGAGGGCTTTGGACAGGGGGTCTCTATGGCTACACCTTC,CASRGLWTGGLYGYTF
TRBD2,TRBV5-1,once,TRBJ2-5,TGCGCCAGCACCCTAACGGCGGGGGGGGAGACCCAGTACTTC,CASTLTAGGETQYF
NA,TRBV11-3,NA,TRBJ2-1,TGTGCCAGCAGCTTAGACTTAGCGGTCTACAATGAGCAGTTCTTC,CASSLDLAVYNEQFF
TRBD1,TRBV7-2,NA,TRBJ2-3,TGTGCCAGCAGCTTATGGGACAGAGACACAGATACGCAGTATTTT,CASSLWDRDTDTQYF
TRBD2,TRBV9,NA,TRBJ2-7,TGTGCCAGCAGCGTAGGGCTAGCGGGGACCTACGAGCAGTACTTC,CASSVGLAGTYEQYF
NA,TRBV10-3,NA,TRBJ2-3,TGTGCCATCTCGTGGAACCGGGGAGATACGCAGTATTTT,CAISWNRGDTQYF
NA,TRBV18,NA,TRBJ1-1,TGTGCCAGCTCACCATTCCAGGGGAAGCACACTGAAGCTTTCTTT,CASSPFQGKHTEAFF
NA,TRBV6-5,NA,TRBJ2-5,TGTGCCAGCAGTTATACCGAGGAAGAGACCCAGTACTTC,CASSYTEEETQYF
TRBD1,TRBV29-1,NA,TRBJ2-2,TGCAGCTCTTCCGGGACAGGGGCCTCAGCCGGGGAGCTGTTTTTT,CSSSGTGASAGELFF
NA,TRBV6-1,NA,TRBJ2-1,TGTGCCAGCAGTGAAACGGTAAAACTCTACAATGAGCAGTTCTTC,CASSETVKLYNEQFF
NA,TRBV4-2,NA,TRBJ1-4,TGTGCCAGCAGCCAAGTAACAGGCGAAAAACTGTTTTTT,CASSQVTGEKLFF
NA,TRBV28,once,TRBJ1-2,TGTGCCAGCAGTTCCCCTTATGGCTACACCTTC,CASSSPYGYTF
TRBD1,TRBV5-1,NA,TRBJ1-1,TGCGCCAGCAGCTTGGCGACAGGGTCCGTCGAAGCTTTCTTT,CASSLATGSVEAFF
NA,TRBV11-3,NA,TRBJ2-1,TGTGCCAGCAGCTCCACGGGCTCCTACAATGAGCAGTTCTTC,CASSSTGSYNEQFF
TRBD2,TRBV11-2,NA,TRBJ2-7,TGTGCCAGCAGCCCTAGCGGGAGGGCCAAGCGGTCCTACGAGCAGTACTTC,CASSPSGRAKRSYEQYF